The rows below give T cell receptor beta chains drawn from one sample of a study of blood T cell repertoires in COVID-19. TCRdb keeps only in-frame clones here, not all; method: immunoSEQ multiplex PCR. The table has around 51,000 clones, approximately 90% seen once; the top ten hold 5% to 5.5%. Sequencing was performed on peripheral blood. The receptors stem from a man aged 65 to 79 with acute or convalescent COVID-19. Both conserved end residues are part of each CDR3. Each record gives: J gene, D gene, V gene, clone size, CDR3 DNA, CDR3 protein. D genes are given only for firm matches. Clone size appears in some rows only: once, few, many, or a class for an expanded clone.

j_call: TRBJ1-4
d_call: .
v_call: TRBV27
clone_size: .
cdr3_nt: TGTGCCAGCAGGGATAACAGGGCTCCTAATGAAAAACTGTTTTTT
cdr3_aa: CASRDNRAPNEKLFF

j_call: TRBJ2-2
d_call: .
v_call: TRBV3-1/TRBV3-2
clone_size: .
cdr3_nt: TGTGCCAGCAGCCAAGATACGGGTACGAACACCGGGGAGCTGTTTTTT
cdr3_aa: CASSQDTGTNTGELFF

j_call: TRBJ1-1
d_call: TRBD1
v_call: TRBV28
clone_size: .
cdr3_nt: TGTGCCAGCACCCTTATCAGGGACAGTAAAGCTTTCTTT
cdr3_aa: CASTLIRDSKAFF

j_call: TRBJ1-6
d_call: TRBD1
v_call: TRBV7-6
clone_size: .
cdr3_nt: TGTGCCAGCAGCTCCCGAGGGGGACAGGGGCCGACATCTAATTCACCCCTCCACTTT
cdr3_aa: CASSSRGGQGPTSNSPLHF

j_call: TRBJ2-7
d_call: .
v_call: TRBV20-1
clone_size: .
cdr3_nt: TGCAGTGCAAAACAGGGCTACGAGCAGTACTTC
cdr3_aa: CSAKQGYEQYF

j_call: TRBJ2-1
d_call: .
v_call: TRBV29-1
clone_size: .
cdr3_nt: TGCAGCGCCCCAAAACGGGTAAGCTCCTACAATGAGCAGTTCTTC
cdr3_aa: CSAPKRVSSYNEQFF

j_call: TRBJ1-1
d_call: TRBD1
v_call: TRBV7-8
clone_size: .
cdr3_nt: TGTGCCAGCAGCTTGCCGCGGACAGGTGAAGCTTTCTTT
cdr3_aa: CASSLPRTGEAFF

j_call: TRBJ2-1
d_call: .
v_call: TRBV18
clone_size: .
cdr3_nt: TGTGCCAGCGCACGGGACACCTACAATGAGCAGTTCTTC
cdr3_aa: CASARDTYNEQFF

j_call: TRBJ1-1
d_call: .
v_call: TRBV4-3
clone_size: few
cdr3_nt: TGCGCCAGCAGCCGCGGCTCTGAAGCTTTCTTT
cdr3_aa: CASSRGSEAFF

j_call: TRBJ2-3
d_call: .
v_call: TRBV6-4
clone_size: .
cdr3_nt: TGTGCCAGCAGTGAGAGGGGGGGGGCCACAGATACGCAGTATTTT
cdr3_aa: CASSERGGATDTQYF

j_call: TRBJ2-7
d_call: .
v_call: TRBV3-1/TRBV3-2
clone_size: .
cdr3_nt: TGTGCCAGCAGCCAAGGCACAGGGCGGGAGCAGTACTTC
cdr3_aa: CASSQGTGREQYF

j_call: TRBJ2-3
d_call: TRBD2
v_call: TRBV7-9
clone_size: once
cdr3_nt: TGTGCCAGCAGCTTAGCGGGCGGGGGTTGGACAGATACGCAGTATTTT
cdr3_aa: CASSLAGGGWTDTQYF

j_call: TRBJ1-2
d_call: .
v_call: TRBV10-3
clone_size: .
cdr3_nt: TGTGCCATCAGTAGTCAGTGGGCGTTCTATGGCTACACCTTC
cdr3_aa: CAISSQWAFYGYTF

j_call: TRBJ1-5
d_call: .
v_call: TRBV19
clone_size: .
cdr3_nt: TGTGCCAGTACCCCCTCCTTAAGCAATCAGCCCCAGCATTTT
cdr3_aa: CASTPSLSNQPQHF

j_call: TRBJ1-4
d_call: TRBD1
v_call: TRBV7-2
clone_size: .
cdr3_nt: TGTGCCAGCAGCACAGGACAGGTAGGATTTGCAACTAATGAAAAACTGTTTTTT
cdr3_aa: CASSTGQVGFATNEKLFF

j_call: TRBJ2-3
d_call: .
v_call: TRBV11-2
clone_size: .
cdr3_nt: TGTGCCAGCAGCTTAACCGACAGGGATACGCAGTATTTT
cdr3_aa: CASSLTDRDTQYF

j_call: TRBJ2-1
d_call: TRBD2
v_call: TRBV6-2/TRBV6-3
clone_size: .
cdr3_nt: TGTGCCAGCAGTTACTCCTTAGCGGGGGGGCCTATAAATGAGCAGTTCTTC
cdr3_aa: CASSYSLAGGPINEQFF

j_call: TRBJ2-1
d_call: .
v_call: TRBV6-5
clone_size: .
cdr3_nt: TGTGCCAGCAGTTACCTAGGTGAGCAGTTCTTC
cdr3_aa: CASSYLGEQFF

j_call: TRBJ2-5
d_call: TRBD1
v_call: TRBV20-1
clone_size: .
cdr3_nt: TGCAGTGCTAGTCAGGACAGGGGCCTAGTGGGGACCCAGTACTTC
cdr3_aa: CSASQDRGLVGTQYF

j_call: TRBJ2-7
d_call: TRBD2
v_call: TRBV5-1
clone_size: .
cdr3_nt: TGCGCCAGCAGCCTAGTAGCGGGAGCCTACGAGCAGTACTTC
cdr3_aa: CASSLVAGAYEQYF

j_call: TRBJ2-2
d_call: TRBD1
v_call: TRBV2
clone_size: .
cdr3_nt: TGTGCCAGCAGTAGACAGGGGGCGGGCACCGGGGAGCTGTTTTTT
cdr3_aa: CASSRQGAGTGELFF

j_call: TRBJ2-2
d_call: TRBD1
v_call: TRBV6-4
clone_size: .
cdr3_nt: TGTGCCAGCAGGACAGGGTCGGTCACCGGGGAGCTGTTTTTT
cdr3_aa: CASRTGSVTGELFF

j_call: TRBJ1-2
d_call: .
v_call: TRBV6-6
clone_size: once
cdr3_nt: TGTGCCAGCAGTTCGGGGGGACACCTAAACTATGGCTACACCTTC
cdr3_aa: CASSSGGHLNYGYTF

j_call: TRBJ1-2
d_call: TRBD1
v_call: TRBV6-6
clone_size: .
cdr3_nt: TGTGCCAGCAGTTACCGGGGACAGGGGGACGGCTACACCTTC
cdr3_aa: CASSYRGQGDGYTF

j_call: TRBJ2-3
d_call: .
v_call: TRBV7-2
clone_size: .
cdr3_nt: TGTGCCAGCAGCCTCCCCACAGGGTGGACCACAGATACGCAGTATTTT
cdr3_aa: CASSLPTGWTTDTQYF

j_call: TRBJ1-1
d_call: .
v_call: TRBV9
clone_size: .
cdr3_nt: TGTGCCAGCAGCGTAGAAGGGTCGAGGGACACTGAAGCTTTCTTT
cdr3_aa: CASSVEGSRDTEAFF

j_call: TRBJ1-5
d_call: .
v_call: TRBV5-6
clone_size: .
cdr3_nt: TGTGCCAGCAGCTTACTTGGGGCCCTCAATCAGCCCCAGCATTTT
cdr3_aa: CASSLLGALNQPQHF

j_call: TRBJ1-5
d_call: .
v_call: TRBV10-3
clone_size: .
cdr3_nt: TGTGCCATCAGTGAGTCGGGAGGACGTAGCAATCAGCCCCAGCATTTT
cdr3_aa: CAISESGGRSNQPQHF

j_call: TRBJ1-4
d_call: TRBD1
v_call: TRBV7-2
clone_size: .
cdr3_nt: TGTGCCAGCGGACGGCAACAGGGGTATGATGAAAAACTGTTTTTT
cdr3_aa: CASGRQQGYDEKLFF

j_call: TRBJ2-7
d_call: .
v_call: TRBV7-9
clone_size: .
cdr3_nt: TGTGCCAGCAGCTCAGGTTTAGTTTGGTACGAGCAGTACTTC
cdr3_aa: CASSSGLVWYEQYF

j_call: TRBJ1-2
d_call: .
v_call: TRBV3-1/TRBV3-2
clone_size: .
cdr3_nt: TGTGCCAGCAGCCGCTCTACAGGGACGGTCGGCGGCTACACCTTC
cdr3_aa: CASSRSTGTVGGYTF

j_call: TRBJ2-7
d_call: TRBD1
v_call: TRBV7-8
clone_size: .
cdr3_nt: TGTGCCAGCAGCTTTCCCCTTCGGACAGGAAACTCCTACGAGCAGTACTTC
cdr3_aa: CASSFPLRTGNSYEQYF

j_call: TRBJ1-5
d_call: TRBD1
v_call: TRBV4-1
clone_size: once
cdr3_nt: TGCGCCAGCAGCCATCAGGACAGGGGGCATCAGCCCCAGCATTTT
cdr3_aa: CASSHQDRGHQPQHF

j_call: TRBJ1-3
d_call: TRBD1
v_call: TRBV24-1
clone_size: .
cdr3_nt: TGTGCCACCAGTGGAGGTCAGGGGGAGAGCTCTGGAAACACCATATATTTT
cdr3_aa: CATSGGQGESSGNTIYF

j_call: TRBJ1-1
d_call: .
v_call: TRBV2
clone_size: .
cdr3_nt: TGTGCCAAGACAGAAGAGAGGAACACTGAAGCTTTCTTT
cdr3_aa: CAKTEERNTEAFF

j_call: TRBJ1-2
d_call: TRBD1
v_call: TRBV28
clone_size: .
cdr3_nt: TGTGCCAGCAGTCCACAGGGGGCGGGTGGCTACACCTTC
cdr3_aa: CASSPQGAGGYTF

j_call: TRBJ1-2
d_call: .
v_call: TRBV6-5
clone_size: .
cdr3_nt: TGTGCCAGCAGTTATAGTAACCGAGATGTTAACTATGGCTACACCTTC
cdr3_aa: CASSYSNRDVNYGYTF

j_call: TRBJ1-1
d_call: .
v_call: TRBV5-6
clone_size: .
cdr3_nt: TGTGCCAGCAGCTTGATGGACGGCGCGGGGACTGAAGCTTTCTTT
cdr3_aa: CASSLMDGAGTEAFF

j_call: TRBJ1-4
d_call: .
v_call: TRBV18
clone_size: .
cdr3_nt: TGTGCCAGCACGGGACAAAAGGGTGAAAAACTGTTTTTT
cdr3_aa: CASTGQKGEKLFF

j_call: TRBJ2-3
d_call: TRBD2
v_call: TRBV15
clone_size: .
cdr3_nt: TGTGCCACCTCCGGACTAGCGGGGACGGAGCTAGATACGCAGTATTTT
cdr3_aa: CATSGLAGTELDTQYF

j_call: TRBJ2-2
d_call: TRBD2
v_call: TRBV19
clone_size: .
cdr3_nt: TGTGCCAGCAGACTAGCGGGGGCAAACACCGGGGAGCTGTTTTTT
cdr3_aa: CASRLAGANTGELFF

j_call: TRBJ1-2
d_call: .
v_call: TRBV21-1
clone_size: .
cdr3_nt: TGTGCCAGCAGCAAAGCCGTCGACAGGGAAGACTATGGCTACACCTTC
cdr3_aa: CASSKAVDREDYGYTF

j_call: TRBJ2-1
d_call: TRBD2
v_call: TRBV7-8
clone_size: .
cdr3_nt: TGTGCCAGCAGCTTAGCCCCAGGGACTAGCCTAAGGAGCTCCTACAATGAGCAGTTCTTC
cdr3_aa: CASSLAPGTSLRSSYNEQFF

j_call: TRBJ2-3
d_call: TRBD2
v_call: TRBV7-2
clone_size: .
cdr3_nt: TGTGCCAGCAGCCCACGACTAGCGGGGGGCCGGGATACGCAGTATTTT
cdr3_aa: CASSPRLAGGRDTQYF

j_call: TRBJ2-4
d_call: TRBD2
v_call: TRBV4-1
clone_size: .
cdr3_nt: TGCGCCAGCAGCCCGAGGAGGCTAGCGGGGGACCAAAACATTCAGTACTTC
cdr3_aa: CASSPRRLAGDQNIQYF

j_call: TRBJ1-5
d_call: TRBD1
v_call: TRBV24-1
clone_size: once
cdr3_nt: TGTGCCACCAGTGACTCCGGGACAGGGGAAGATATTAGCAATCAGCCCCAGCATTTT
cdr3_aa: CATSDSGTGEDISNQPQHF

j_call: TRBJ2-3
d_call: TRBD2
v_call: TRBV9
clone_size: .
cdr3_nt: TGTGCCAGCAGCATTAGCGGGGCGGGAGATACGCAGTATTTT
cdr3_aa: CASSISGAGDTQYF

j_call: TRBJ2-3
d_call: TRBD2
v_call: TRBV4-2
clone_size: .
cdr3_nt: TGTGCCAGCAGCCACGCCTTATCCAATGGACTAGCGGGGGGCTGGGGAACAGATACGCAGTATTTT
cdr3_aa: CASSHALSNGLAGGWGTDTQYF

j_call: TRBJ2-5
d_call: TRBD2
v_call: TRBV5-1
clone_size: .
cdr3_nt: TGCGCCAGCAGCCCACTAGCGGGGGGGGAGACCCAGTACTTC
cdr3_aa: CASSPLAGGETQYF

j_call: TRBJ1-6
d_call: .
v_call: TRBV30
clone_size: .
cdr3_nt: TGTGCCTGGAGTAGGCAGATAGGGGTTAATTCACCCCTCCACTTT
cdr3_aa: CAWSRQIGVNSPLHF

j_call: TRBJ1-1
d_call: TRBD1
v_call: TRBV19
clone_size: few
cdr3_nt: TGTGCCAGTTCCGACGGACAGGTAGGGGTTGAAGCTTTCTTT
cdr3_aa: CASSDGQVGVEAFF

j_call: TRBJ1-6
d_call: TRBD1
v_call: TRBV23-1
clone_size: .
cdr3_nt: TGCGCCAGTTCGGGACAGGAGAATTCACCCCTCCACTTT
cdr3_aa: CASSGQENSPLHF

j_call: TRBJ1-4
d_call: .
v_call: TRBV18
clone_size: .
cdr3_nt: TGTGCCAGCTCACCAGAGAGAAACGGTAATGAAAAACTGTTTTTT
cdr3_aa: CASSPERNGNEKLFF

j_call: TRBJ2-7
d_call: TRBD1
v_call: TRBV2
clone_size: .
cdr3_nt: TGTGCCAGCAGCCAGGACAGGGGGGGTAGCGAGCAGTACTTC
cdr3_aa: CASSQDRGGSEQYF

j_call: TRBJ1-6
d_call: TRBD1
v_call: TRBV6-2/TRBV6-3
clone_size: .
cdr3_nt: TGTGCCAGCAGTTACCGAACAGGGGCTAAAGGTTCACCCCTCCACTTT
cdr3_aa: CASSYRTGAKGSPLHF